The 8 T cell receptor beta chains presented below share a single source sample, sequenced in a study of blood T cell repertoires in COVID-19. Profiling relied on immunoSEQ multiplex PCR, and the TCRdb table lists in-frame clones only, not all of them. Of under 250,000 clones listed, around 92% were seen once; the top ten hold around 3.7%. Sequenced: PBMCs or T cells enriched from blood (not recorded which). The receptors derive from a woman aged 25 to 45 with acute COVID-19.

V gene TRBV13 combines with J gene TRBJ1-1, with 7 bases matching TRBD1. V gave up 2 bases and J gave up 6 bases; unmatched junction bases: 0. The CDR3 has 12 amino acids. The germline CDR1 and CDR2 sequences are PRHDT and FYEKMQ (reference sequence). The DNA of the CDR3 is TGTGCCAGCAGCTTACAGGGGGCTGAAGCTTTCTTT. Encoded protein: CASSLQGAEAFF.

The chain combines TRBV21-1 with TRBJ2-7; the table's D call of TRBD2 was not tested on the DNA. TRBV21-1 is described as a pseudogene. The CDR3 spans 15 residues. This chain's CDR3 is CASSAPSGGASEQYF. Written as DNA, the CDR3 is TGTGCCAGCAGCGCCCCTAGCGGGGGGGCCTCCGAGCAGTACTTC.

The gene calls are TRBV19 and TRBJ1-5; D is unclear. The ends were cut back, 5 bases at V and 1 base at J, with 3 bases in the middle. Per germline, CDR1 LNHDA and CDR2 SQIVND (reference sequence). The CDR3 contains 12 residues. The CDR3: CASSRSNQPQHF. In DNA, the CDR3 is TGTGCCAGTAGTCGGAGCAATCAGCCCCAGCATTTT.

The chain joins TRBV6-5 to TRBJ1-4; D call uncertain. V was pared by 2 bases and J by 7 bases, with 5 bases between. This CDR3 has 12 amino acids. Germline loops: CDR1 MNHEY, CDR2 SVGAGI. The CDR3 sequence: CASSYGREKLFF. The CDR3 DNA reads as TGTGCCAGCAGTTACGGGCGTGAAAAACTGTTTTTT.

This CDR3 reads CASSHYPGGTSYNEQFF. Written as DNA, the CDR3 is TGTGCCAGTAGTCACTACCCCGGGGGAACCTCCTACAATGAGCAGTTCTTC. V is TRBV19 and J is TRBJ2-1, with D perhaps TRBD2 (6 bases). V lost 5 bases, J lost 0 bases, and 17 bases lay in between. The CDR3 extends over 17 amino acids. Germline V CDR1 and CDR2: LNHDA, SQIVND (reference sequence).

The chain couples TRBV7-3 to TRBJ1-1, with 7 bases lining up with TRBD1. Germline V gene data show CDR1 as SGHTA and CDR2 as FQGTGA. The CDR3 covers 16 residues. V dropped 4 bases and J dropped 3; count of bases not matched to a gene: 11. The CDR3 protein is CASSYDREFRDTEAFF. The DNA for the CDR3 is TGTGCCAGCAGCTACGACAGGGAATTTCGGGACACTGAAGCTTTCTTT.

The chain links TRBV5-1 to TRBJ2-2; TRBD2 matches at 7 bases. CDR1 is SGHRS, CDR2 YFSETQ, per germline. This CDR3 has 14 amino acids. The trim removed 3 bases at V and 3 bases at J, leaving 2 bases unmatched. CDR3 nucleotide sequence: TGCGCCAGCAGCTCTAGCGGAGACACCGGGGAGCTGTTTTTT. Translated: CASSSSGDTGELFF.

The CDR3 is CASSQEGGPRRDGYTF. CDR3 bases: TGCGCCAGCAGCCAAGAAGGAGGGCCACGTCGGGATGGCTACACCTTC. V gene TRBV4-3 combines with J gene TRBJ1-2; unclear D gene. V dropped 0 bases and J dropped 6 bases, with 17 bases sitting between them. The germline gives CDR1 LGHNA, CDR2 YSLEER. The CDR3 runs to 16 residues.